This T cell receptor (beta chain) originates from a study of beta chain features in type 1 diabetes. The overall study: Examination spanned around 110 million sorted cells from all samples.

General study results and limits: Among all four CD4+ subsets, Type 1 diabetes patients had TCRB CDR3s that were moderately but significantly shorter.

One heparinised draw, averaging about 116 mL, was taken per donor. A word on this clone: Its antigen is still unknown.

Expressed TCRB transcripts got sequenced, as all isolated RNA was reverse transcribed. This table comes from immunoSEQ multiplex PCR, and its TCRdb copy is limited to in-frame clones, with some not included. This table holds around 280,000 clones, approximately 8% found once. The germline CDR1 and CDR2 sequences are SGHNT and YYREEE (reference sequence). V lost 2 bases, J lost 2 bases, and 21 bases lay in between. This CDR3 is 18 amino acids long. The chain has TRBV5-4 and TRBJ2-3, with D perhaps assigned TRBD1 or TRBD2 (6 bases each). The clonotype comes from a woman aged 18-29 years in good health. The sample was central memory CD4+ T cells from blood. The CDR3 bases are TGTGCCAGCAGCTTTGGGTGGGGGGCCGGTAAAAACACAGATACGCAGTATTTT. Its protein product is CASSFGWGAGKNTDTQYF.